This TCR beta chain was identified in a study of T cells after yellow fever vaccination. Findings of the study overall: Detected again after the booster were most primary-vaccination clones, at 95% to 98% CD4 and more than 70% CD8. Bulk-population clonotypes that are abundant could appear as contaminants in FACS-sorted repertoires.

In making TCR cDNA, 5'RACE template switching added a universal primer site and UMIs to it. TCRdb re-derived calls from the 5' RACE reads in MiXCR, one entry per CDR3 protein. Here the sample spans 500,000 to 650,000 distinct CDR3 sequences, around 16% being singletons. The CDR3 is 17 amino acids. The ends lost 1 base at V and 2 bases at J; junction bases unmatched: 6. The germline V gene encodes CDR1 LGHNA and CDR2 YNFKEQ. This clonotype was found a few times. Its antigen remains unidentified. The clonotype comes from a man aged 18 to 30 who received the YFV17D yellow fever vaccine. Sequencing used PBMCs, obtained roughly 5 days after the first yellow fever vaccination. The chain recombines TRBV4-2 with TRBJ2-3; 10 nucleotides agree with TRBD2. CDR3 loop: CASSQAGSGGYTDTQYF. In DNA form, the CDR3 reads TGTGCCAGCAGCCAAGCCGGTAGCGGGGGGTACACAGATACGCAGTATTTT.